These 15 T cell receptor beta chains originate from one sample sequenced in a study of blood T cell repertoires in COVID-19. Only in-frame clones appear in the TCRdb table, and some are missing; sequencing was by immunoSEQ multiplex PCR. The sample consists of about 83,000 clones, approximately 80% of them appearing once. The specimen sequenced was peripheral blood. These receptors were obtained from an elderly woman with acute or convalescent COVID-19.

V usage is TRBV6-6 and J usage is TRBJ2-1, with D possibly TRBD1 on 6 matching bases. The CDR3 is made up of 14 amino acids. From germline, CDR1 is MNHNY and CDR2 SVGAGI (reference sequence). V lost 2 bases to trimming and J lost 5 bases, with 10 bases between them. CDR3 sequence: CASSYPNRDNEQFF. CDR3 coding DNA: TGTGCCAGCAGTTACCCCAACAGGGACAATGAGCAGTTCTTC.

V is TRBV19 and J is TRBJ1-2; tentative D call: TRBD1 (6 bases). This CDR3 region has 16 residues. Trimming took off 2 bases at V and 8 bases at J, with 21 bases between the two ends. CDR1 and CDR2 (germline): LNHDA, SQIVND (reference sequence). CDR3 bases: TGTGCCAGTAGTATATCCGGGACACGCTACCCACTGGGCTACACCTTC. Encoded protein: CASSISGTRYPLGYTF.

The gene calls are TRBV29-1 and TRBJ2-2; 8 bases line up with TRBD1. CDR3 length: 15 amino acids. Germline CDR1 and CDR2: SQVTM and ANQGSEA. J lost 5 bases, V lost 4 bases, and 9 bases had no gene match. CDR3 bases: TGCAGCGTTGGCGCAGGGGGCTTGGGGACCGGGGAGCTGTTTTTT. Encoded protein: CSVGAGGLGTGELFF.

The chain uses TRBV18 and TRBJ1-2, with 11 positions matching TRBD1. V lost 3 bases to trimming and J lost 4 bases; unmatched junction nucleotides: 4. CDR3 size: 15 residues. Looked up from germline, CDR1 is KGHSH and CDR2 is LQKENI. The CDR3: CASSPGQGGPYGYTF. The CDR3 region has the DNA TGTGCCAGCTCACCGGGACAGGGGGGCCCCTATGGCTACACCTTC. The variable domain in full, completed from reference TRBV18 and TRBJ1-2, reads NAGVMQNPRHLVRRRGQEARLRCSPMKGHSHVYWYRQLPEEGLKFMVYLQKENIIDESGMPKERFSAEFPKEGPSILRIQQVVRGDSAAYFCASSPGQGGPYGYTFGSGTRLTVV.

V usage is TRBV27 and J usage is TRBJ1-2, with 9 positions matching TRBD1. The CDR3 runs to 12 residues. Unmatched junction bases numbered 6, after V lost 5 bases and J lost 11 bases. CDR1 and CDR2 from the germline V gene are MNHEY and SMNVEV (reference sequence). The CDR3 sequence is CASSPGQGMYTF. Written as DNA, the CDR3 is TGTGCCAGCAGTCCCGGACAGGGGATGTACACCTTC.

CDR3 bases: TGTGCCAGCAGCCCAACGGGACTAGCGGGGGAAGAGACCCAGTACTTC. It encodes CASSPTGLAGEETQYF. The chain carries TRBV5-4 and TRBJ2-5; the match to TRBD2 covers 14 bases. The CDR3 length is 16 residues. J lost 3 bases, V lost 4 bases, and 5 bases had no gene match. Germline V gives CDR1 SGHNT, CDR2 YYREEE (reference sequence).

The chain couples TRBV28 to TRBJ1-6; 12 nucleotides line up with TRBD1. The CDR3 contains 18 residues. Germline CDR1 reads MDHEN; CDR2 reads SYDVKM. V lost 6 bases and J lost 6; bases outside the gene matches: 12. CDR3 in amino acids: CASRSPGQGAGRNSPLHF. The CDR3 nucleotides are TGTGCCAGCAGATCGCCGGGACAGGGGGCAGGCCGTAATTCACCCCTCCACTTT. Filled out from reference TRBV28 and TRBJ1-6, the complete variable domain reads DVKVTQSSRYLVKRTGEKVFLECVQDMDHENMFWYRQDPGLGLRLIYFSYDVKMKEKGDIPEGYSVSREKKERFSLILESASTNQTSMYLCASRSPGQGAGRNSPLHFGNGTRLTVT.

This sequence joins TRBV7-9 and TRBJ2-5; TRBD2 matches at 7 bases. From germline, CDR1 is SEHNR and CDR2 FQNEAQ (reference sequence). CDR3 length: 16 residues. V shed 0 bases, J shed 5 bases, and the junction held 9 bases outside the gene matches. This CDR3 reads CASSLASGTGRETQYF. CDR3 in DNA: TGTGCCAGCAGCTTAGCGTCCGGCACCGGGAGGGAGACCCAGTACTTC.

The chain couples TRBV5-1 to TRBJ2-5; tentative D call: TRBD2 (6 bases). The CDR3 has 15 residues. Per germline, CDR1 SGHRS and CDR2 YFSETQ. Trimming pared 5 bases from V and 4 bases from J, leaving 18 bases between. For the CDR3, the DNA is TGCGCCAGCAGGGGGGGAGTAATCCCTACAGAGACCCAGTACTTC. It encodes CASRGGVIPTETQYF. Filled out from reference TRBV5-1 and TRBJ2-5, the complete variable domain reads KAGVTQTPRYLIKTRGQQVTLSCSPISGHRSVSWYQQTPGQGLQFLFEYFSETQRNKGNFPGRFSGRQFSNSRSEMNVSTLELGDSALYLCASRGGVIPTETQYFGPGTRLLVL.

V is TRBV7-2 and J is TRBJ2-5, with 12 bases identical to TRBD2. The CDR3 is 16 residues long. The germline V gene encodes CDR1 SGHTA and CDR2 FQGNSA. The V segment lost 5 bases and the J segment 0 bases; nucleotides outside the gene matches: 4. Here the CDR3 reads CASSPLAGGYQETQYF. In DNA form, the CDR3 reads TGTGCCAGCAGCCCCCTAGCGGGGGGGTACCAAGAGACCCAGTACTTC.

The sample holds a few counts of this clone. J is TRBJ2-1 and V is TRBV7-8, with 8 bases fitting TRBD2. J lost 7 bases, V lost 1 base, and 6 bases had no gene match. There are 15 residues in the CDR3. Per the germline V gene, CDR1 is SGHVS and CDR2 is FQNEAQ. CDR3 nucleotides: TGTGCCAGCAGCTTAGAGCGCCTAGCGGGTAATGAGCAGTTCTTC. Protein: CASSLERLAGNEQFF.

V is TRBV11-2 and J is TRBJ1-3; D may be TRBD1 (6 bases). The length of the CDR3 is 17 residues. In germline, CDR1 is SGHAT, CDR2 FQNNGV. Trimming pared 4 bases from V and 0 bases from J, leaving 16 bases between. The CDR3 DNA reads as TGTGCCAGCAGCTCGGGGGGGCAGGGGTACTCTGGAAACACCATATATTTT. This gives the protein CASSSGGQGYSGNTIYF.

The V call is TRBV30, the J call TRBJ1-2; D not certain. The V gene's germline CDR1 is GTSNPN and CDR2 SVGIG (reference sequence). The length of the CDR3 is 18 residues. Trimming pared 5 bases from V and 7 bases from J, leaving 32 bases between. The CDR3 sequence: CAWYGETGVGSPVGGYTF. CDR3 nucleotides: TGTGCCTGGTACGGAGAAACCGGAGTTGGCTCTCCTGTGGGTGGCTACACCTTC.

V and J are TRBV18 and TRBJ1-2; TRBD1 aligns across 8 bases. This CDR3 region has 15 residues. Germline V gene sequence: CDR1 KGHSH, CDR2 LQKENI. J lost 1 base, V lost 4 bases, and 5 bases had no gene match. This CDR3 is CASSLGQGGNYGYTF. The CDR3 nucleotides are TGTGCCAGCTCACTCGGACAGGGCGGTAACTATGGCTACACCTTC.

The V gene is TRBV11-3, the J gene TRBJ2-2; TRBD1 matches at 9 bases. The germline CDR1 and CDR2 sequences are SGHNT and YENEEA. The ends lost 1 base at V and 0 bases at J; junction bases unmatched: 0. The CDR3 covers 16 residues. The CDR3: CASSLGDRANTGELFF. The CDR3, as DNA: TGTGCCAGCAGCTTAGGGGACAGGGCGAACACCGGGGAGCTGTTTTTT.